This TCR beta chain comes out of a study of Graves' ophthalmopathy and Graves' hyperthyroidism. Study as a whole: The authors defined stable hyperthyroidism as no ophthalmopathy within 18 months of follow-up.

The germline gives CDR1 SGDLS, CDR2 YYNGEE. This CDR3 is 16 amino acids long. From RNA, the CDR3 regions of TCR beta chains were amplified and sequenced. Investigators did first-round RT-PCR with HTBI primers, then second-round multiplex PCR. Via MiXCR, TCRdb re-called the multiplex PCR reads, giving one row per CDR3 protein. The data show 560,000 or so distinct CDR3 sequences, with roughly 40% seen just once and about 4% held by the top ten. The J gene is TRBJ2-7, the V gene TRBV9; 11 bases are shared with TRBD2. Near its end, the DNA agrees better with TRBJ2-1, so the J call may be wrong. The sample taken for sequencing was peripheral blood or thyroid tissue (not recorded which). This receptor was taken from an adult man with Graves' hyperthyroidism. CDR3 residues: CASSTTGTSGANEQFF. The DNA of the CDR3 is TGTGCCAGCAGCACAACCGGGACTAGCGGTGCCAATGAGCAGTTCTTC.